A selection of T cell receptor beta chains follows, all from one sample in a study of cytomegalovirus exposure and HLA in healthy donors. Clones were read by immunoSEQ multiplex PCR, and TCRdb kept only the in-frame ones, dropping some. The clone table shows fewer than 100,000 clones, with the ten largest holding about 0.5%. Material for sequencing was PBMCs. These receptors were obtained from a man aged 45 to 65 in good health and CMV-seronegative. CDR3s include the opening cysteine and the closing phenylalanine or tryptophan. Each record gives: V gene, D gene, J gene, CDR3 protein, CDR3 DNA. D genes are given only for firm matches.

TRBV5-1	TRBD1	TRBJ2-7	CASSSRAGQGIHEQYF	TGCGCCAGCAGCTCAAGAGCGGGACAGGGGATTCACGAGCAGTACTTC
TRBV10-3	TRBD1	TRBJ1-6	CAIRPGGSSPLHF	TGTGCCATCAGACCAGGGGGAAGCTCACCCCTCCACTTT
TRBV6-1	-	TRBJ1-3	CASIRGQRGNTIYF	TGTGCCAGCATTCGGGGTCAAAGGGGAAACACCATATATTTT
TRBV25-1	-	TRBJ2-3	CASSPWGPSTDTQYF	TGTGCCAGCAGTCCCTGGGGCCCTAGCACAGATACGCAGTATTTT
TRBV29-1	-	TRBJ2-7	CSVLTGLHSYEQYF	TGCAGCGTCTTGACAGGCCTGCACTCCTACGAGCAGTACTTC
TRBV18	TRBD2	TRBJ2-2	CASSPPASGYTGELFF	TGTGCCAGCTCACCACCGGCTAGCGGCTACACCGGGGAGCTGTTTTTT
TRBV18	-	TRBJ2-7	CASSLRNVKSAPEQYF	TGTGCCAGCTCACTCAGGAACGTGAAGTCTGCACCCGAGCAGTACTTC
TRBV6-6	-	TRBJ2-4	CASRIPRDILNIQYF	TGTGCCAGCAGAATCCCCCGGGACATCTTAAACATTCAGTACTTC
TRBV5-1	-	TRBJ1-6	CASSLYENSPLHF	TGCGCCAGCAGCTTGTACGAGAATTCACCCCTCCACTTT
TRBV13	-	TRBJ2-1	CASSPGTLNEQFF	TGTGCCAGCAGCCCAGGGACACTAAATGAGCAGTTCTTC
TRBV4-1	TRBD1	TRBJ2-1	CASSSGGEQFF	TGCGCCAGCAGCTCAGGGGGTGAGCAGTTCTTC
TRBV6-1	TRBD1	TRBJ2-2	CASSDGQGVNTGELFF	TGTGCCAGCAGTGACGGACAGGGGGTGAACACCGGGGAGCTGTTTTTT
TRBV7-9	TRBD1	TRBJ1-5	CASSRDRGIQPQHF	TGTGCCAGCAGTCGGGACAGGGGAATCCAGCCCCAGCATTTT
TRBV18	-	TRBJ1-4	CASERGGTNEKLFF	TGTGCCAGCGAGAGAGGAGGAACTAATGAAAAACTGTTTTTT
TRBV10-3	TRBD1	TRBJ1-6	CAIGPGTGRNSPLHF	TGTGCCATCGGCCCCGGGACAGGCCGAAATTCACCCCTCCACTTT
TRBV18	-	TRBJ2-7	CASSPPADIYEQYF	TGTGCCAGCTCACCCCCGGCAGACATCTACGAGCAGTACTTC
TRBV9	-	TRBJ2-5	CASSVAASDQETQYF	TGTGCCAGCAGCGTAGCTGCCAGCGACCAAGAGACCCAGTACTTC
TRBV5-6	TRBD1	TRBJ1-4	CASSLARSGQLYEKLFF	TGTGCCAGCAGCTTGGCCCGGTCGGGACAGCTTTATGAAAAACTGTTTTTT
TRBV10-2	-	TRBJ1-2	CASSPDSYGYTF	TGCGCCAGCAGCCCCGACAGCTATGGCTACACCTTC
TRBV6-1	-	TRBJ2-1	CASSALTGPYNEQFF	TGTGCCAGCAGTGCCCTGACAGGACCCTACAATGAGCAGTTCTTC
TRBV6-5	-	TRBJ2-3	CASSSVVDTQYF	TGTGCCAGCAGCTCAGTGGTAGATACGCAGTATTTT
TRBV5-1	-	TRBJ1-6	CASSFRGADNSPLHF	TGCGCCAGCAGCTTTCGGGGGGCGGATAATTCACCCCTCCACTTT
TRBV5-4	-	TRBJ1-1	CASSRDTNTEAFF	TGTGCCAGCAGCCGAGACACGAACACTGAAGCTTTCTTT
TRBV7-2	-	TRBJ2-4	CASSLVQGGNIQYF	TGTGCCAGCAGCTTAGTCCAGGGGGGAAACATTCAGTACTTC
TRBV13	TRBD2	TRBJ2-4	CASSLRTSPAEENIQYF	TGTGCCAGCAGCTTGAGGACTAGCCCGGCAGAGGAAAACATTCAGTACTTC
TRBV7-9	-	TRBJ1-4	CASSLGQVHEKLFF	TGTGCCAGCAGCTTAGGACAGGTACACGAAAAACTGTTTTTT
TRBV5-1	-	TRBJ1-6	CASSSGNSPLHF	TGCGCCAGCAGCTCAGGGAATTCACCCCTCCACTTT
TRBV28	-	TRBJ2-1	CASSFEPSSYNEQFF	TGTGCCAGCAGTTTCGAACCGAGCTCCTACAATGAGCAGTTCTTC
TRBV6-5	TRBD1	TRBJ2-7	CASRMGQGGSYEQYF	TGTGCCAGCAGAATGGGACAGGGCGGCTCCTACGAGCAGTACTTC
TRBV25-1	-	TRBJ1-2	CASSETYAWVDGYTF	TGTGCCAGCAGTGAGACATACGCCTGGGTGGATGGCTACACCTTC
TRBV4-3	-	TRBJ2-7	CASSPKPKDFRYYEQYF	TGCGCCAGCAGCCCAAAACCTAAGGACTTCCGATACTACGAGCAGTACTTC
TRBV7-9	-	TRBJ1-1	CASSLFGADEAFF	TGTGCCAGCAGCTTATTTGGTGCGGATGAAGCTTTCTTT
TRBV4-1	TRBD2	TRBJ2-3	CASSQDLAGSTDTQYF	TGCGCCAGCAGTCAAGACCTAGCGGGGAGCACAGATACGCAGTATTTT
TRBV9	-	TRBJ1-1	CASSVGPGMNTEAFF	TGCGCCAGCAGCGTAGGGCCGGGAATGAACACTGAAGCTTTCTTT
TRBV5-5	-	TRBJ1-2	CASSFYRESYTF	TGTGCCAGCAGCTTTTACAGGGAAAGCTACACCTTC
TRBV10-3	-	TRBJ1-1	CAISESSGFTEAFF	TGTGCCATCAGTGAGTCGTCAGGGTTCACTGAAGCTTTCTTT
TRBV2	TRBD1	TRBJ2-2	CASRGTGGFTGELFF	TGTGCCAGTCGCGGGACAGGGGGCTTCACCGGGGAGCTGTTTTTT